Below, 32 T cell receptor beta chains from the same sample are listed, as sequenced in a study of blood T cell repertoires in COVID-19. Method: immunoSEQ multiplex PCR; TCRdb's copy keeps in-frame clones and lacks some. The top ten hold more than 0.7% of the sample, which has 150,000 to 200,000 clones, about nine tenths seen once. The sequenced sample was peripheral blood. All receptors come from a woman in her seventies with acute or convalescent COVID-19.

The rearrangement links TRBV15 to TRBJ2-3; TRBD1 matches at 10 bases. This CDR3 spans 15 amino acids. The V and J ends lost 6 bases and 8 bases, in that order; junction bases with no gene match: 11. Germline V gene lookup returns CDR1 LNHNV and CDR2 YYDKDF (reference sequence). The CDR3, as DNA: TGTGCCACCAGGCCCGGGACAGGGGACCGGGGTACGCAGTATTTT. This gives the protein CATRPGTGDRGTQYF. The variable domain in full, with the rest retrieved from reference TRBV15 and TRBJ2-3, is DAMVIQNPRYQVTQFGKPVTLSCSQTLNHNVMYWYQQKSSQAPKLLFHYYDKDFNNEADTPDNFQSRRPNTSFCFLDIRSPGLGDTAMYLCATRPGTGDRGTQYFGPGTRLTVL.

The chain recombines TRBV6-5 with TRBJ2-3, with D maybe TRBD1 (6 bases). Germline V gene sequence: CDR1 MNHEY, CDR2 SVGAGI. Between the trimmed V and J ends, which lost 4 bases and 6 bases, there was a span of 14 bases. This CDR3 comprises 14 residues. The DNA for the CDR3 is TGTGCCAGCAGTTTAAGGGACAAATGGGATACGCAGTATTTT. Translated, it gives CASSLRDKWDTQYF.

J is TRBJ2-7 and V is TRBV29-1; 7 bases line up with TRBD2. Germline lookup yields CDR1 SQVTM and CDR2 ANQGSEA. The V and J ends lost 6 bases and 6 bases, in that order; junction bases with no gene match: 14. The CDR3 extends over 14 amino acids. This CDR3 is CSVRSSGALSEQYF. DNA of the CDR3: TGCAGCGTACGTTCTAGCGGCGCTCTCTCCGAGCAGTACTTC.

The J gene is TRBJ1-6, the V gene TRBV21-1. TRBV21-1 counts as a pseudogene. This CDR3 has 17 residues. In DNA form, the CDR3 reads TGTGCCAGCAGCAACGACACACCGGGAAGGCATGTTTCACCCCTCCACTTT. Translating gives CASSNDTPGRHVSPLHF.

The V call is TRBV29-1, the J call TRBJ1-2; 8 bases line up with TRBD1. CDR3 size: 11 residues. Germline V gives CDR1 SQVTM, CDR2 ANQGSEA. The trim removed 7 bases at V and 6 bases at J, leaving 4 bases unmatched. This chain's CDR3 is CSGRTGNGYTF. Here the CDR3 DNA reads TGCAGCGGGAGGACAGGGAATGGCTACACCTTC. Using reference TRBV29-1 and TRBJ1-2 for the parts outside the CDR3, the full variable domain is SAVISQKPSRDICQRGTSLTIQCQVDSQVTMMFWYRQQPGQSLTLIATANQGSEATYESGFVIDKFPISRPNLTFSTLTVSNMSPEDSSIYLCSGRTGNGYTFGSGTRLTVV.

The chain carries TRBV12-3 or TRBV12-4 and TRBJ1-2, with D maybe TRBD1 (6 bases). This CDR3 region has 13 residues. Trimming removed 5 bases from V and 7 bases from J, with 14 bases in between. The CDR3 DNA is TGTGCCAGCAGTCTCTCCGGGACATCTGGCTACACCTTC. Translation: CASSLSGTSGYTF.

The genes are TRBV12-5 and TRBJ2-1, with a weak D call TRBD2 (5 bases). Germline V gene sequence: CDR1 LGHNT, CDR2 FRNRAP. The ends were cut back, 2 bases at V and 5 bases at J, with 13 bases in the middle. The length of the CDR3 is 15 residues. The CDR3 bases are TGTGCTAGTGGTTTGCCCGCAGGACTGCACAATGAGCAGTTCTTC. This encodes CASGLPAGLHNEQFF. Full variable domain (outside the CDR3, taken from reference TRBV12-5 and TRBJ2-1): DARVTQTPRHKVTEMGQEVTMRCQPILGHNTVFWYRQTMMQGLELLAYFRNRAPLDDSGMPKDRFSAEMPDATLATLKIQPSEPRDSAVYFCASGLPAGLHNEQFFGPGTRLTVL.

The chain uses TRBV5-1 and TRBJ1-1; TRBD1 aligns across 7 bases. Germline V gene sequence: CDR1 SGHRS, CDR2 YFSETQ. The trim removed 3 bases at V and 1 base at J, leaving 3 bases unmatched. CDR3 length: 14 residues. CDR3 sequence reads: CASSSTGSNTEAFF. In DNA, the CDR3 is TGCGCCAGCAGCTCGACAGGGTCGAACACTGAAGCTTTCTTT.

The chain links TRBV2 to TRBJ2-7; tentatively, D is TRBD2 (6 bases). The CDR3 length is 14 residues. V shed 7 bases and J shed 2 bases, with 15 bases lying between them. CDR1 and CDR2 from the germline V gene are SNHLY and FYNNEI. As DNA, the CDR3 is TGTGCCAGCACTTCGGAGGGGATAACCTACGAGCAGTACTTC. Translated: CASTSEGITYEQYF.

The chain links TRBV3-1 (or the pseudogene TRBV3-2) to TRBJ1-2; possibly TRBD1 for D (5 bases). V dropped 5 bases and J dropped 4 bases, with 17 bases sitting between them. CDR1 is LGHDT, CDR2 YNNKEL, per germline (reference sequence). This CDR3 region has 15 residues. The CDR3 protein is CASSSNWGQSYGYTF. DNA of the CDR3: TGTGCCAGCAGCTCAAACTGGGGCCAATCCTATGGCTACACCTTC.

The CDR3 is CASRDRVSYEQYF. CDR3 DNA sequence: TGTGCCAGCAGAGACAGGGTCTCCTACGAGCAGTACTTC. V and J are TRBV6-5 and TRBJ2-7; 7 positions agree with TRBD1. CDR1 is MNHEY, CDR2 SVGAGI, per germline. V shed 6 bases and J 0 bases; nucleotides not matched to a gene: 2. This CDR3 comprises 13 residues.

The genes are TRBV4-1 and TRBJ2-3; a possible D gene is TRBD2 (6 bases). The V gene's germline CDR1 is MGHRA and CDR2 YSYEKL. V lost 0 bases and J lost 0, with 13 bases in between. The CDR3 has 17 residues. In nucleotides, the CDR3 is TGCGCCAGCAGCCAAGAACCCCCAGGGACTAGCACAGATACGCAGTATTTT. Its protein product is CASSQEPPGTSTDTQYF.

A remark on this clone: Other DNA sequences within the sample encode an identical CDR3. The chain has TRBV12-3 or TRBV12-4 and TRBJ1-5; TRBD1 aligns across 7 bases. The junction had 3 bases not matched to a gene; V was cut back by 6 bases and J by 4 bases. The CDR3 contains 13 residues. CDR3 DNA: TGTGCCAGCAGCTTGACAGGGAATCAGCCCCAGCATTTT. Encoded protein: CASSLTGNQPQHF.

The genes are TRBV5-1 and TRBJ2-7, with TRBD1 identical over 8 bases. The CDR3 has 15 amino acids. Germline loops: CDR1 SGHRS, CDR2 YFSETQ. V dropped 0 bases and J dropped 6; count of bases not matched to a gene: 8. The CDR3, as DNA: TGCGCCAGCAGCTTGGTGGCAGGGGGCCCTTCCGAGCAGTACTTC. Encoded protein: CASSLVAGGPSEQYF.

The V gene is TRBV28, the J gene TRBJ1-3, with D maybe TRBD1 (6 bases). In germline, CDR1 is MDHEN, CDR2 SYDVKM. V lost 1 base and J 3 bases, leaving 13 bases between the germline ends. The CDR3 covers 16 residues. CDR3 region: CASSLLLGAGGNTIYF. CDR3 DNA: TGTGCCAGCAGTTTATTACTGGGGGCAGGTGGAAACACCATATATTTT.

This clone was seen a single time. V is TRBV5-1 and J is TRBJ2-2, with a tentative D call TRBD2 (5 bases). Trimming cost V 7 bases and J 3 bases, with 37 bases left between them. The CDR3 sequence is 22 residues long. Germline V gives CDR1 SGHRS, CDR2 YFSETQ. The CDR3 sequence: CASERPGRTRSISADYTGELFF. The CDR3 DNA follows: TGCGCCAGCGAGAGGCCCGGAAGGACCAGGAGCATCTCAGCGGATTACACCGGGGAGCTGTTTTTT.

This chain connects TRBV7-9 to TRBJ1-5; 7 positions match TRBD1. The CDR3 totals 15 residues. Germline assignment: CDR1 SEHNR and CDR2 FQNEAQ (reference sequence). Trimming cost V 4 bases and J 2 bases; bases outside gene matches: 5. The CDR3: CASSSDRAGNQPQHF. The CDR3 DNA reads as TGTGCCAGCAGCTCAGACAGGGCGGGCAATCAGCCCCAGCATTTT.

With respect to this clone: This sample includes further DNA sequences coding for the same CDR3. This sequence joins TRBV18 and TRBJ1-5, with 10 bases identical to TRBD1. The CDR3 covers 14 residues. Looked up from germline, CDR1 is KGHSH and CDR2 is LQKENI. Trimming at V came to 2 bases and at J to 7 bases, leaving 2 bases not matched to a gene. CDR3 region: CASSPGTGDQPQHF. The CDR3 bases are TGTGCCAGCTCACCAGGGACAGGGGACCAGCCCCAGCATTTT.

This chain joins TRBV4-2 and TRBJ2-7, with 9 bases that match TRBD2. CDR1 and CDR2 (germline): LGHNA, YNFKEQ. CDR3 length: 17 amino acids. Trimming at V came to 2 bases and at J to 4 bases, leaving 12 bases not matched to a gene. In DNA, the CDR3 is TGTGCCAGCAGCCAATTCCCTTTAGCGGGAGCTGCGTACGAGCAGTACTTC. Residues: CASSQFPLAGAAYEQYF.

The rearrangement uses TRBV5-4 and TRBJ1-2, with 8 positions matching TRBD1. Per the germline V gene, CDR1 is SGHNT and CDR2 is YYREEE (reference sequence). With 1 base clipped from V and 4 bases from J, the junction kept 0 bases outside the gene matches. This CDR3 spans 13 amino acids. CDR3 coding DNA: TGTGCCAGCAGCTTGCAGGGGGCCTATGGCTACACCTTC. Translated: CASSLQGAYGYTF.

This sequence joins TRBV2 and TRBJ1-5; 9 bases align to TRBD1. The CDR3 has 15 amino acids. CDR1 is SNHLY and CDR2 is FYNNEI in the germline V gene. After removal of 6 bases from V and 4 bases from J, the junction contained 7 bases not matched to a gene. In DNA, the CDR3 is TGTGCCAGCAGCGCCGGGACAGGGAGAAATCAGCCCCAGCATTTT. Protein sequence: CASSAGTGRNQPQHF.

The chain employs TRBV12-5 and TRBJ2-5; 10 bases match TRBD1. CDR3 size: 15 residues. V was clipped by 5 bases and J by 3 bases; unmatched bases: 6. Germline V gene data show CDR1 as LGHNT and CDR2 as FRNRAP. The CDR3 reads CASGPRDRGKETQYF. The CDR3 DNA sequence: TGTGCTAGTGGTCCTAGGGACAGGGGAAAAGAGACCCAGTACTTC.

This chain joins TRBV18 and TRBJ1-4; 7 bases line up with TRBD1. V gave up 3 bases and J gave up 7 bases; unmatched junction bases: 8. The V gene's germline CDR1 is KGHSH and CDR2 LQKENI. The length of the CDR3 is 15 residues. In nucleotides, the CDR3 is TGTGCCAGCTCACCCGACAGGGCTGGGGCTGAAAAACTGTTTTTT. Amino acids: CASSPDRAGAEKLFF.

The sample holds one count of this clone. V is TRBV15 and J is TRBJ2-1; 10 positions match TRBD2. The CDR3 runs 18 residues. Germline CDR1 LNHNV, CDR2 YYDKDF (reference sequence). After removal of 0 bases from V and 2 bases from J, the junction contained 7 bases not matched to a gene. This chain's CDR3 is CATSRDPSGGAPYNEQFF. The CDR3 DNA reads as TGTGCCACCAGCAGAGATCCGAGCGGGGGGGCGCCCTACAATGAGCAGTTCTTC.

The genes are TRBV27 and TRBJ2-3; a possible D gene is TRBD1 (5 bases). This CDR3 has 14 residues. With 8 bases removed from V and 2 bases from J, the gap between germline ends came to 14 bases. CDR1 MNHEY and CDR2 SMNVEV come from the germline V gene (reference sequence). The CDR3 here is CASRRALFTDTQYF. CDR3 sequence (DNA): TGTGCCAGCCGCAGGGCCCTCTTCACAGATACGCAGTATTTT.

The chain uses TRBV28 and TRBJ2-7; 13 nucleotides agree with TRBD2. V shed 6 bases and J 6 bases; nucleotides not matched to a gene: 5. Germline CDR1 reads MDHEN; CDR2 reads SYDVKM. The CDR3 is 14 residues long. CDR3 loop: CASREGLAGSEQYF. CDR3 DNA: TGTGCCAGCAGAGAGGGACTAGCGGGAAGCGAGCAGTACTTC.

The chain recombines TRBV11-2 with TRBJ1-4; 9 bases match TRBD1. Germline V gene data show CDR1 as SGHAT and CDR2 as FQNNGV. The CDR3 sequence is 16 residues long. V gave up 1 base and J gave up 7 bases; unmatched junction bases: 7. The DNA of the CDR3 is TGTGCCAGCAGCTTAGGAGGACAGGGGTGGGGTGAAAAACTGTTTTTT. Translated, it gives CASSLGGQGWGEKLFF. Filled out from reference TRBV11-2 and TRBJ1-4, the complete variable domain reads EAGVAQSPRYKIIEKRQSVAFWCNPISGHATLYWYQQILGQGPKLLIQFQNNGVVDDSQLPKDRFSAERLKGVDSTLKIQPAKLEDSAVYLCASSLGGQGWGEKLFFGSGTQLSVL.

The rearrangement uses TRBV29-1 and TRBJ2-7, with 7 bases lining up with TRBD2. Trimming at V came to 1 base and at J to 1 base, leaving 1 base not matched to a gene. The CDR3 totals 13 residues. The V gene's germline CDR1 is SQVTM and CDR2 ANQGSEA. CDR3 nucleotides: TGCAGCGTTGAAGGGGAGGGTTCCTACGAGCAGTACTTC. Residues: CSVEGEGSYEQYF.

This sequence joins TRBV19 and TRBJ1-1; 9 bases align to TRBD1. Germline trimming cut 7 bases from V and 10 bases from J; bases unmatched to any gene: 10. The germline V gene encodes CDR1 LNHDA and CDR2 SQIVND (reference sequence). CDR3 length: 13 amino acids. The CDR3 protein is CASTSLVGQGAFF. DNA of the CDR3: TGTGCCAGTACCTCCCTTGTGGGACAGGGAGCTTTCTTT. The whole variable domain, filled in from reference TRBV19 and TRBJ1-1, reads DGGITQSPKYLFRKEGQNVTLSCEQNLNHDAMYWYRQDPGQGLRLIYYSQIVNDFQKGDIAEGYSVSREKKESFPLTVTSAQKNPTAFYLCASTSLVGQGAFFGQGTRLTVV.

V and J are TRBV12-3 or TRBV12-4 and TRBJ2-7; no clear D. The CDR3 is 12 amino acids. Trimming removed 10 bases from V and 6 bases from J, with 16 bases in between. CDR3 bases: TGTGCCACCTCCCAGAATCTAGGCGAGCAGTACTTC. This encodes CATSQNLGEQYF.

This clone was observed a handful of times. The chain employs TRBV28 and TRBJ1-2; 7 positions match TRBD1. V lost 4 bases and J lost 4; bases outside the gene matches: 9. Germline V gene data show CDR1 as MDHEN and CDR2 as SYDVKM. This CDR3 is built from 15 residues. CDR3 DNA sequence: TGTGCCAGCAGTTGGCCGGGACAGATCTTCTATGGCTACACCTTC. Protein product: CASSWPGQIFYGYTF.

The rearrangement joins TRBV5-1 to TRBJ2-3; 11 bases line up with TRBD2. There are 14 residues in the CDR3. CDR1 SGHRS and CDR2 YFSETQ come from the germline V gene. V lost 5 bases and J lost 2; bases outside the gene matches: 1. Here the CDR3 reads CASRLAGVTDTQYF. Written as DNA, the CDR3 is TGCGCCAGCAGACTAGCGGGAGTCACAGATACGCAGTATTTT. The entire variable domain, with the rest obtained from reference TRBV5-1 and TRBJ2-3, is as follows: KAGVTQTPRYLIKTRGQQVTLSCSPISGHRSVSWYQQTPGQGLQFLFEYFSETQRNKGNFPGRFSGRQFSNSRSEMNVSTLELGDSALYLCASRLAGVTDTQYFGPGTRLTVL.